These 6 T cell receptor beta chains share one sample of origin, sequenced in a study of cytomegalovirus exposure and HLA in healthy donors. PCR primers comprised 60 Vbeta and 13 Jbeta primers. Measured with immunoSEQ multiplex PCR; TCRdb has only the in-frame clones, and not every one. The sample lists some 130,000 clones, about 80% seen once, with 2% to 3% in the top ten. Sequenced sample: PBMCs. The receptors stem from a man aged 25-45 years in good health and CMV-seronegative.

This clone was recorded once. The rearrangement uses TRBV27 and TRBJ1-1; D gene ambiguous. The length of the CDR3 is 14 residues. Germline loops: CDR1 MNHEY, CDR2 SMNVEV (reference sequence). The germline V and J ends were trimmed by 2 bases and 1 base, with 8 bases remaining between them. The CDR3, as DNA: TGTGCCAGCAGTTTACAGTCACGGAACACTGAAGCTTTCTTT. Translation: CASSLQSRNTEAFF.

CDR3 region: CASSLWLAGGWGNEQFF. The CDR3 region has the DNA TGTGCCAGCAGCTTATGGCTAGCGGGAGGTTGGGGCAATGAGCAGTTCTTC. The chain recombines TRBV5-8 with TRBJ2-1; 11 positions match TRBD2. Trimming cost V 2 bases and J 6 bases; bases outside gene matches: 10. Germline-derived CDR1 and CDR2 are SGHTS and YDEGEE. The CDR3 has 17 residues.

The chain employs TRBV7-2 and TRBJ2-1; TRBD1 is a possible D gene (5 bases). The CDR3 is 12 residues long. Deletions cut 2 bases from V and 7 bases from J, with 6 bases between. CDR1 and CDR2 from the germline V gene are SGHTA and FQGNSA. CDR3 bases: TGTGCCAGCAGCTTAACAGGTAATGAGCAGTTCTTC. Translation: CASSLTGNEQFF.

This clone was counted only a few times. The J gene is TRBJ2-7, the V gene TRBV11-3; 9 nucleotides match TRBD2. CDR3 length equals 14 residues. J gave up 4 bases and V 0 bases, and 1 base lay outside the gene matches. Germline V gene data show CDR1 as SGHNT and CDR2 as YENEEA. The CDR3 spells CASSLDSGSYEQYF. CDR3 sequence (DNA): TGTGCCAGCAGCTTAGATAGCGGGAGTTACGAGCAGTACTTC.

The J gene is TRBJ1-1, the V gene TRBV19; D is possibly TRBD1 (5 bases). There are 18 residues in the CDR3. CDR1 is LNHDA and CDR2 is SQIVND in the germline V gene (reference sequence). V lost 3 bases to trimming and J lost 1 base, with 21 bases between them. CDR3 in amino acids: CASSMGARASPRNTEAFF. CDR3 bases: TGTGCCAGTAGTATGGGCGCCAGGGCTTCACCACGGAACACTGAAGCTTTCTTT. Together with reference TRBV19 and TRBJ1-1, the CDR3 gives the full variable domain: DGGITQSPKYLFRKEGQNVTLSCEQNLNHDAMYWYRQDPGQGLRLIYYSQIVNDFQKGDIAEGYSVSREKKESFPLTVTSAQKNPTAFYLCASSMGARASPRNTEAFFGQGTRLTVV.

This chain joins TRBV7-8 and TRBJ1-3; 10 nucleotides match TRBD1. V shed 1 base, J shed 3 bases, and the junction held 9 bases outside the gene matches. Germline V gives CDR1 SGHVS, CDR2 FQNEAQ. This CDR3 comprises 18 residues. CDR3 coding DNA: TGTGCCAGCAGCTTAGGATATAGACAGGGGGCAAGTGGAAACACCATATATTTT. It translates to CASSLGYRQGASGNTIYF. The full variable domain, its missing parts supplied by reference TRBV7-8 and TRBJ1-3, is GAGVSQSPRYKVAKRGQDVALRCDPISGHVSLFWYQQALGQGPEFLTYFQNEAQLDKSGLPSDRFFAERPEGSVSTLKIQRTQQEDSAVYLCASSLGYRQGASGNTIYFGEGSWLTVV.